A single sample gave rise to the 9 T cell receptor beta chains below, sequenced in a study of PD-1 blockade in classical Hodgkin lymphoma. Method: immunoSEQ multiplex PCR; TCRdb's copy keeps in-frame clones and lacks some. The sample shows roughly 92,000 clones, more than 90% of them seen only once. Each patient's relapse followed autologous stem cell transplantation, and brentuximab vedotin exposure varied. Source: peripheral blood mononuclear cells (PBMCs), taken at baseline. The receptors stem from a human donor with classical Hodgkin lymphoma.

The J gene is TRBJ2-5, the V gene TRBV2; maybe TRBD1 (6 bases). This CDR3 is built from 13 residues. Germline-derived CDR1 and CDR2 are SNHLY and FYNNEI. V was pared by 8 bases and J by 0 bases, with 10 bases between. The CDR3 sequence: CASGRDNQETQYF. In nucleotides, the CDR3 is TGTGCCAGCGGCCGGGACAACCAAGAGACCCAGTACTTC.

V and J are TRBV19 and TRBJ2-3; 10 nucleotides match TRBD1. Per the germline V gene, CDR1 is LNHDA and CDR2 is SQIVND (reference sequence). V shed 7 bases and J 3 bases; nucleotides not matched to a gene: 4. The CDR3 is 14 residues long. This CDR3 is CASTDRGRTDTQYF. CDR3 bases: TGTGCCAGTACCGACAGGGGGCGGACAGATACGCAGTATTTT. Full variable domain (remainder filled in from reference TRBV19 and TRBJ2-3): DGGITQSPKYLFRKEGQNVTLSCEQNLNHDAMYWYRQDPGQGLRLIYYSQIVNDFQKGDIAEGYSVSREKKESFPLTVTSAQKNPTAFYLCASTDRGRTDTQYFGPGTRLTVL.

The chain has TRBV18 and TRBJ2-1; D not resolved. Germline CDR1 is KGHSH and CDR2 is LQKENI. Trimming pared 5 bases from V and 7 bases from J, leaving 21 bases between. The CDR3 length is 16 residues. The DNA for the CDR3 is TGTGCCAGCTCAACCGTGGAATCCCTGACCAAAAATGAGCAGTTCTTC. Protein sequence: CASSTVESLTKNEQFF.

This clone ranks as medium-sized. The chain carries TRBV7-8 and TRBJ2-7, with 12 bases matching TRBD1. This CDR3 contains 19 residues. Germline loops: CDR1 SGHVS, CDR2 FQNEAQ. The V and J ends lost 3 bases and 3 bases, in that order; junction bases with no gene match: 15. CDR3: CASSLPRGGQGAGFYEQYF. The CDR3 nucleotides are TGTGCCAGCAGCTTGCCCAGAGGGGGACAGGGGGCGGGTTTCTACGAGCAGTACTTC. Full variable domain (remainder filled in from reference TRBV7-8 and TRBJ2-7): GAGVSQSPRYKVAKRGQDVALRCDPISGHVSLFWYQQALGQGPEFLTYFQNEAQLDKSGLPSDRFFAERPEGSVSTLKIQRTQQEDSAVYLCASSLPRGGQGAGFYEQYFGPGTRLTVT.

CDR3 in DNA: TGTGCCAGCAGTCCGGACAGGGCGACGCAGTATTTT. Translation: CASSPDRATQYF. The chain joins TRBV6-5 to TRBJ2-3; 8 bases line up with TRBD1. The CDR3 is 12 amino acids. Germline V CDR1 and CDR2: MNHEY, SVGAGI. V was pared by 5 bases and J by 9 bases, with 4 bases of the junction left unmatched.

The genes are TRBV5-1 and TRBJ1-1; the D gene is possibly TRBD1 (6 bases). The V end lost 4 bases, the J end lost 3 bases, and 19 bases lay between the germline ends. Germline CDR1 and CDR2: SGHRS and YFSETQ. This CDR3 comprises 16 residues. CDR3 DNA sequence: TGCGCCAGCAGCGTAGGCAGGGCCTCAGGGGACACTGAAGCTTTCTTT. Its translation: CASSVGRASGDTEAFF.

The chain is built from TRBV5-6 and TRBJ2-1; TRBD2 aligns across 8 bases. V lost 4 bases to trimming and J lost 8 bases; unmatched junction nucleotides: 8. The CDR3 extends over 14 amino acids. Germline loops: CDR1 SGHDT, CDR2 YYEEEE. Written as DNA, the CDR3 is TGTGCCAGCAGCGGCAGGAGCGGGAGCGATGAGCAGTTCTTC. Residues: CASSGRSGSDEQFF.

The CDR3 DNA is TGTGCCAGCAGCTGGGGTGGAGAGACAGATACGCAGTATTTT. Translated, it gives CASSWGGETDTQYF. The chain recombines TRBV9 with TRBJ2-3; D call uncertain. The CDR3 spans 14 residues. Germline-derived CDR1 and CDR2 are SGDLS and YYNGEE. Trimming left V 4 bases short and J 3 bases short, with 12 bases between. Drawing the rest from reference TRBV9 and TRBJ2-3, the complete variable domain is DSGVTQTPKHLITATGQRVTLRCSPRSGDLSVYWYQQSLDQGLQFLIQYYNGEERAKGNILERFSAQQFPDLHSELNLSSLELGDSALYFCASSWGGETDTQYFGPGTRLTVL.

This rearrangement joins TRBV4-1 to TRBJ2-7; 10 nucleotides agree with TRBD1. The CDR3 runs 16 residues. Losses at the gene ends were 0 bases for V and 2 bases for J; bases not matched to a gene: 4. Germline V gene lookup returns CDR1 MGHRA and CDR2 YSYEKL. CDR3 DNA: TGCGCCAGCAGCCAAGATATGGGACAGGGGACCTACGAGCAGTACTTC. Protein: CASSQDMGQGTYEQYF.